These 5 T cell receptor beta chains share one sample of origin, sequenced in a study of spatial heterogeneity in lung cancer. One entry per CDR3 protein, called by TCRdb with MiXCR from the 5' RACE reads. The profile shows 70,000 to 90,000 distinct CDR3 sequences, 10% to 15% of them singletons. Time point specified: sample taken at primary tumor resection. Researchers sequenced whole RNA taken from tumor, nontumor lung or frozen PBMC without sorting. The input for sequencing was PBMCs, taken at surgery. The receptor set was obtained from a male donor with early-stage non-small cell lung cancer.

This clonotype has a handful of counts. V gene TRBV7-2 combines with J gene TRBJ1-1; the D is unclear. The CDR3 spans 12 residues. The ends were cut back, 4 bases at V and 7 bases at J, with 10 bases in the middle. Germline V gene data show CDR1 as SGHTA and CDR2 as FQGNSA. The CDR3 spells CASSSTWGEAFF. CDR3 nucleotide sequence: TGTGCCAGCAGCTCGACCTGGGGTGAAGCTTTCTTT.

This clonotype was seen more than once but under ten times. The CDR3 protein is CASSERDRGPFLNTEAFF. DNA of the CDR3: TGTGCCAGCAGTGAAAGAGACAGGGGTCCCTTCTTGAACACTGAAGCTTTCTTT. The chain employs TRBV6-1 and TRBJ1-1; 8 nucleotides align to TRBD1. V gave up 2 bases and J gave up 0 bases; unmatched junction bases: 11. Germline CDR1 and CDR2: MNHNS and SASEGT. This CDR3 has 18 amino acids.

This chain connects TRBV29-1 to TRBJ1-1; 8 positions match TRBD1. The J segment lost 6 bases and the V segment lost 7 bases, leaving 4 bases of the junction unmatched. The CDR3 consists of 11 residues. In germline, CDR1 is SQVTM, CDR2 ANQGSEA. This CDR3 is CSGTGWAEAFF. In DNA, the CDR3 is TGCAGCGGGACAGGGTGGGCTGAAGCTTTCTTT.

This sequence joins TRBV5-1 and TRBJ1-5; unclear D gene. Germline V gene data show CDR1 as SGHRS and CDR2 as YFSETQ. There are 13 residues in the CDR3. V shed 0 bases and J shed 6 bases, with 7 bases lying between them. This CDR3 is CASSLEVGQPQHF. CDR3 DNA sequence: TGCGCCAGCAGCTTGGAGGTGGGTCAGCCCCAGCATTTT.

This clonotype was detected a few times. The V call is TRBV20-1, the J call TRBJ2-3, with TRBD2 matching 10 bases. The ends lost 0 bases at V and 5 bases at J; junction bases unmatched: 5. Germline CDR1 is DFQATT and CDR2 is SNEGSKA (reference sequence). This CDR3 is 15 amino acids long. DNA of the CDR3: TGCAGTGCTAGAGATCCTAGCGGGAGAAGAGATACGCAGTATTTT. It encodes CSARDPSGRRDTQYF.